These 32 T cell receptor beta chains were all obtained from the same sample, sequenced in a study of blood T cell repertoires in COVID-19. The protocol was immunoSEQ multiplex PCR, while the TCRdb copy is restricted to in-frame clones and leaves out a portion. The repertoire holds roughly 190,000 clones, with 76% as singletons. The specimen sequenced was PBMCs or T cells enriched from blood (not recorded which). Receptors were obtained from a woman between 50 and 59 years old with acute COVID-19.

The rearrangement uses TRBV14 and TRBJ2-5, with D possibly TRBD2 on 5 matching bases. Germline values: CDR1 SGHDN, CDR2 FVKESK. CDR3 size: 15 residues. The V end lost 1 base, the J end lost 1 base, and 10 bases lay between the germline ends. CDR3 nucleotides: TGTGCCAGCAGCCAAGCGGGGAGTATCCAAGAGACCCAGTACTTC. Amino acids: CASSQAGSIQETQYF.

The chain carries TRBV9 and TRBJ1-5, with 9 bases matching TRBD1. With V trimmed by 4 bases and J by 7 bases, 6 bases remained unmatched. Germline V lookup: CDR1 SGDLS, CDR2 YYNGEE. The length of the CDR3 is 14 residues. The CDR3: CASSPGQGGQPQHF. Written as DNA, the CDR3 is TGTGCCAGCAGCCCGGGACAGGGCGGACAGCCCCAGCATTTT.

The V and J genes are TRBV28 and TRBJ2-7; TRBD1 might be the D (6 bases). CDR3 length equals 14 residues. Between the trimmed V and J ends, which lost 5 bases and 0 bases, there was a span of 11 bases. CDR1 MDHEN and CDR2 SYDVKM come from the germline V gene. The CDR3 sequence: CASSKTGSSYEQYV. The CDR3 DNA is TGTGCCAGCAGTAAAACAGGGAGCTCCTACGAGCAGTACGTC.

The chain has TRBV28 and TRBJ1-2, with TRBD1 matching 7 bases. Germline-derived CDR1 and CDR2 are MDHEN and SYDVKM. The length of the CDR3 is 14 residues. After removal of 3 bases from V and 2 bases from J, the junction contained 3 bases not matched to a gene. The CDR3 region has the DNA TGTGCCAGCAGTTTTCCGGGACAGAACTATGGCTACACCTTC. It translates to CASSFPGQNYGYTF.

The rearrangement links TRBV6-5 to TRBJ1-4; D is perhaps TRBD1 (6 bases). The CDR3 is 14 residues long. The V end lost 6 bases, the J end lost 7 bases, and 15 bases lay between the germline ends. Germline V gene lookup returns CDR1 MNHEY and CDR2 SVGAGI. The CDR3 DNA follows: TGTGCCAGCAGCAGACAGGAGGAACGTGAAAAACTGTTTTTT. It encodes CASSRQEEREKLFF.

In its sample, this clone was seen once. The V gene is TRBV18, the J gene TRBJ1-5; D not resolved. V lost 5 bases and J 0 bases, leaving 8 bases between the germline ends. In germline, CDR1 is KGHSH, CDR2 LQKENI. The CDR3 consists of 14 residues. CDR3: CASSTDYSNQPQHF. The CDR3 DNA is TGTGCCAGCTCAACAGATTATAGCAATCAGCCCCAGCATTTT.

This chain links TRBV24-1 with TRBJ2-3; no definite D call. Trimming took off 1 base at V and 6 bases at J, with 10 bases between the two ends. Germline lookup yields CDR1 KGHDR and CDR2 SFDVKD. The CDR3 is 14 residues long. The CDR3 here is CATSDLYQRDTQYF. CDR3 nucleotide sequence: TGTGCCACCAGTGATTTATACCAGCGCGATACGCAGTATTTT.

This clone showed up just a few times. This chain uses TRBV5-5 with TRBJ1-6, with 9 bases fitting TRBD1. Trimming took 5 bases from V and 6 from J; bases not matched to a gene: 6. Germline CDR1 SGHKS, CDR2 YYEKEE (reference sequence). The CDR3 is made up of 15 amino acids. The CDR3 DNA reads TGTGCCAGCAGATCGGGACAGGGAATTAATTCACCCCTCCACTTT. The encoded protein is CASRSGQGINSPLHF. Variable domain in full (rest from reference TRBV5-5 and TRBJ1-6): DAGVTQSPTHLIKTRGQQVTLRCSPISGHKSVSWYQQVLGQGPQFIFQYYEKEERGRGNFPDRFSARQFPNYSSELNVNALLLGDSALYLCASRSGQGINSPLHFGNGTRLTVT.

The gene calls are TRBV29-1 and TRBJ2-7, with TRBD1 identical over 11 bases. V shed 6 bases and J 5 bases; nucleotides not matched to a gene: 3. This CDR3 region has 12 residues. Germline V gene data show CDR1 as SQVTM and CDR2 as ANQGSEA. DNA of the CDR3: TGCAGCGTGGGGACAGGGGGAAACGAGCAGTACGTC. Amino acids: CSVGTGGNEQYV.

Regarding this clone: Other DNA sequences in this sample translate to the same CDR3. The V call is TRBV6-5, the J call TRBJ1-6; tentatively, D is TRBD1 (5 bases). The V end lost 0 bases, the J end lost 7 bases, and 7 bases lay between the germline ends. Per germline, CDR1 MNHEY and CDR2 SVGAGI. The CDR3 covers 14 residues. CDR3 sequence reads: CASSYSGGNSPLHF. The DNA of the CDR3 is TGTGCCAGCAGTTACTCGGGGGGAAATTCACCCCTCCACTTT.

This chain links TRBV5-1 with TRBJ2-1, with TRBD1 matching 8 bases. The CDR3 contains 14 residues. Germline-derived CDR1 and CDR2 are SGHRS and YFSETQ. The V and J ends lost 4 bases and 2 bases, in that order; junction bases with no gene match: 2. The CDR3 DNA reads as TGCGCCAGCAGCCCAGGGGGCCCCTACAATGAGCAGTTCTTC. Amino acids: CASSPGGPYNEQFF. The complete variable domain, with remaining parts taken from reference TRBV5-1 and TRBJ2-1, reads KAGVTQTPRYLIKTRGQQVTLSCSPISGHRSVSWYQQTPGQGLQFLFEYFSETQRNKGNFPGRFSGRQFSNSRSEMNVSTLELGDSALYLCASSPGGPYNEQFFGPGTRLTVL.

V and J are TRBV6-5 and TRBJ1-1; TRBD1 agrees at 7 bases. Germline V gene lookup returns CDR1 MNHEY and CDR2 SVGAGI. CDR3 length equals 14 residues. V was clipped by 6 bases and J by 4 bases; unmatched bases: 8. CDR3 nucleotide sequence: TGTGCCAGCAGCCGAGCAGGGGGAGGCACTGAAGCTTTCTTT. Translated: CASSRAGGGTEAFF.

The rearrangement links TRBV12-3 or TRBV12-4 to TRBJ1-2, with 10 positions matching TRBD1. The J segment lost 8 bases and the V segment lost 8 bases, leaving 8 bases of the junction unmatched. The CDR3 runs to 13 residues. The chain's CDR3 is CASGRTGGVGYTF. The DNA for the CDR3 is TGTGCCAGCGGGCGGACAGGGGGTGTCGGCTACACCTTC.

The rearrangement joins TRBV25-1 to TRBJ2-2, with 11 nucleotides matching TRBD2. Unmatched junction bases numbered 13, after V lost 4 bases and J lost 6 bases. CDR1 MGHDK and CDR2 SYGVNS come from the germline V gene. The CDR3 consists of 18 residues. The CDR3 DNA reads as TGTGCCAGCAGTGCCACCACCCGACTAGCGGGGAAGGCCGGGGAGCTGTTTTTT. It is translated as CASSATTRLAGKAGELFF.

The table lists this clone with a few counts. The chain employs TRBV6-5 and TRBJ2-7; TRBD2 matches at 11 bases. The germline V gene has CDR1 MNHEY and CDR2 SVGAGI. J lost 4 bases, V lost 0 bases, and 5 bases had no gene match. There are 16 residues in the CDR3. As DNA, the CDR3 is TGTGCCAGCAGTTACTCGATGGGGACTAGCGGTTACGAGCAGTACGTC. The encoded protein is CASSYSMGTSGYEQYV.

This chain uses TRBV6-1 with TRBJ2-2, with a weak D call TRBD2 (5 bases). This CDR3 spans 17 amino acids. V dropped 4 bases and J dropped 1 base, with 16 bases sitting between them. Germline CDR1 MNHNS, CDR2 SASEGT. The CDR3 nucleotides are TGTGCCAGCAGTGCCCTTTCCGGGAAGGTGAACACCGGGGAGCTGTTTTTT. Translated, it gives CASSALSGKVNTGELFF.

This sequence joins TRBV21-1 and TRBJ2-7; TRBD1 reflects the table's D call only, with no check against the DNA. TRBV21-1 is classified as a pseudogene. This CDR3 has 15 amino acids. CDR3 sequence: CASSELPGGFFEQYV. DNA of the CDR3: TGTGCCAGCAGCGAACTGCCAGGGGGATTTTTCGAGCAGTACGTC.

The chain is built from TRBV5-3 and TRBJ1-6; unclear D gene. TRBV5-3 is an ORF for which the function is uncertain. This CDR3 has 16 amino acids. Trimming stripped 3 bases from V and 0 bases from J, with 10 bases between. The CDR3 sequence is CARSWGGSSYNSPLHF. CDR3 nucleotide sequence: TGTGCCAGAAGCTGGGGAGGGAGCTCCTATAATTCACCCCTCCACTTT.

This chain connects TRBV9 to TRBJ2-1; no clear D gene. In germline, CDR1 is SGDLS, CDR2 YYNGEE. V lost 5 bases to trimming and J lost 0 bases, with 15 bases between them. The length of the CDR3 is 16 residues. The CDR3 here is CASSRLGSSSYNEQFF. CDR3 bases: TGTGCCAGCAGTCGTCTTGGGTCTAGCTCCTACAATGAGCAGTTCTTC. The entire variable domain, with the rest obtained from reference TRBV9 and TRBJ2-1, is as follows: DSGVTQTPKHLITATGQRVTLRCSPRSGDLSVYWYQQSLDQGLQFLIQYYNGEERAKGNILERFSAQQFPDLHSELNLSSLELGDSALYFCASSRLGSSSYNEQFFGPGTRLTVL.

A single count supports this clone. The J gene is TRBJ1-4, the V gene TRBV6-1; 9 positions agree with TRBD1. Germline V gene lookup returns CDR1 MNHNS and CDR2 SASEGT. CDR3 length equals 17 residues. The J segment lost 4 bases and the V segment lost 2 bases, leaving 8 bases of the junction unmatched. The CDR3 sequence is CASSESPGQGFNEKLFF. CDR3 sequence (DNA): TGTGCCAGCAGTGAAAGCCCTGGACAGGGGTTTAATGAAAAACTGTTTTTT.

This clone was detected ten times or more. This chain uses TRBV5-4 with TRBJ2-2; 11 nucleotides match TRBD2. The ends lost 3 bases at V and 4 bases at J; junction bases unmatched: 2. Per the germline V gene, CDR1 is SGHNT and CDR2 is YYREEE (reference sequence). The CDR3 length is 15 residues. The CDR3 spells CASSWGTSGTGELFF. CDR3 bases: TGTGCCAGCAGCTGGGGGACTAGCGGCACCGGGGAGCTGTTTTTT. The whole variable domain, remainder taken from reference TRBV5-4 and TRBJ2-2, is ETGVTQSPTHLIKTRGQQVTLRCSSQSGHNTVSWYQQALGQGPQFIFQYYREEENGRGNFPPRFSGLQFPNYSSELNVNALELDDSALYLCASSWGTSGTGELFFGEGSRLTVL.

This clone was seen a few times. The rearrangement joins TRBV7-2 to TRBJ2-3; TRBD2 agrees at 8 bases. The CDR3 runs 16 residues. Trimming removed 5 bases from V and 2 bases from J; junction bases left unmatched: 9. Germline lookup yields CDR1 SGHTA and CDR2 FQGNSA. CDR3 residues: CASSHPPGGYTDTQYF. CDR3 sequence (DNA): TGTGCCAGCAGCCACCCTCCGGGGGGGTACACAGATACGCAGTATTTT. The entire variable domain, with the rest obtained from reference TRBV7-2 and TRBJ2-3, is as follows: GAGVSQSPSNKVTEKGKDVELRCDPISGHTALYWYRQSLGQGLEFLIYFQGNSAPDKSGLPSDRFSAERTGGSVSTLTIQRTQQEDSAVYLCASSHPPGGYTDTQYFGPGTRLTVL.

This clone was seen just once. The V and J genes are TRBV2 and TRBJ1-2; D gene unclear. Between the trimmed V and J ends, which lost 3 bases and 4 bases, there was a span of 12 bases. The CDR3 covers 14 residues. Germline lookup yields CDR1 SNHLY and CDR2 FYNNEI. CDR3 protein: CASSDPGVGYGYTF. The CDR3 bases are TGTGCCAGCAGTGATCCCGGGGTAGGCTATGGCTACACCTTC.

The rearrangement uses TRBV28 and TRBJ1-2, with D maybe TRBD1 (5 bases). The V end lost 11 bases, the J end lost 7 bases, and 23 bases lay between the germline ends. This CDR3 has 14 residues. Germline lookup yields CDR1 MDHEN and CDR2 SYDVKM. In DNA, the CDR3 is TGTGCCCGCGGCCCGGGGGGGGAGGGAGGTGGCTACACCTTC. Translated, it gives CARGPGGEGGGYTF.

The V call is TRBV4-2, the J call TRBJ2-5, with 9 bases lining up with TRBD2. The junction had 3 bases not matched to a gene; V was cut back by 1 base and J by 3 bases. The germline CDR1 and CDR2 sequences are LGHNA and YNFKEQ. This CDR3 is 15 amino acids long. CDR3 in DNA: TGTGCCAGCAGCCAAGGAGGCGGGGGGGAAGAGACCCAGTACTTC. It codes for CASSQGGGGEETQYF.

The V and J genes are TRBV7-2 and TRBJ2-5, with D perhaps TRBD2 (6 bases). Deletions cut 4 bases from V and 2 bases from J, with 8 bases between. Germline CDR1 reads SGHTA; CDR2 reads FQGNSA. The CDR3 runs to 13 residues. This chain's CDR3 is CASSSRGQETQYF. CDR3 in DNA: TGTGCCAGCAGCTCACGGGGGCAAGAGACCCAGTACTTC.

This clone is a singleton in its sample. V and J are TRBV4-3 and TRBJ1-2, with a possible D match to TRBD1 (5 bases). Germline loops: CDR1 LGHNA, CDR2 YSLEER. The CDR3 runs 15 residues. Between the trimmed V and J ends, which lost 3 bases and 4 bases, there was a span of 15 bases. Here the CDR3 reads CASSHPGGGVYGYTF. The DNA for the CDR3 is TGCGCCAGCAGCCACCCCGGGGGGGGTGTCTATGGCTACACCTTC.

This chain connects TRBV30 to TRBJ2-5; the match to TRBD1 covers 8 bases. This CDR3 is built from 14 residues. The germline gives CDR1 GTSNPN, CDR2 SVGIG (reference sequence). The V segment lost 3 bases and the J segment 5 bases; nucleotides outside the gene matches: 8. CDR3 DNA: TGTGCCTGGAGGCCGGACAGGGTATTGGAGACCCAGTACTTC. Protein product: CAWRPDRVLETQYF.

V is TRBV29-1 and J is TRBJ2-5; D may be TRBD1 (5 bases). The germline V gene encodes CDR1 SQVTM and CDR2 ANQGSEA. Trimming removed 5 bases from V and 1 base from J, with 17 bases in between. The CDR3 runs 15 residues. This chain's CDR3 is CSVYPRVLGQETQYF. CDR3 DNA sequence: TGCAGCGTTTACCCCAGGGTTTTGGGCCAAGAGACCCAGTACTTC.

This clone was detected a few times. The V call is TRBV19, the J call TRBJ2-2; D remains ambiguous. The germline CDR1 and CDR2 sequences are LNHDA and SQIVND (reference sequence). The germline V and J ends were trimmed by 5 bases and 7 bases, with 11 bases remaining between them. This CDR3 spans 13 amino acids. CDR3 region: CASSLSSGGELFF. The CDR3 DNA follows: TGTGCCAGTAGTTTGTCGTCAGGCGGGGAGCTGTTTTTT.

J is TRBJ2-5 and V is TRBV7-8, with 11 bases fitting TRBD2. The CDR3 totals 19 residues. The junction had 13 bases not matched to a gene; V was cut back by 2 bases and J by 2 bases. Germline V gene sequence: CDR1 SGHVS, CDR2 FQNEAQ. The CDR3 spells CASSLMRGTSGGPQETQYF. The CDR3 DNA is TGTGCCAGCAGCTTAATGAGGGGTACTAGCGGGGGCCCTCAAGAGACCCAGTACTTC. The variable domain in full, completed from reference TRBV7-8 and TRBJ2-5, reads GAGVSQSPRYKVAKRGQDVALRCDPISGHVSLFWYQQALGQGPEFLTYFQNEAQLDKSGLPSDRFFAERPEGSVSTLKIQRTQQEDSAVYLCASSLMRGTSGGPQETQYFGPGTRLLVL.

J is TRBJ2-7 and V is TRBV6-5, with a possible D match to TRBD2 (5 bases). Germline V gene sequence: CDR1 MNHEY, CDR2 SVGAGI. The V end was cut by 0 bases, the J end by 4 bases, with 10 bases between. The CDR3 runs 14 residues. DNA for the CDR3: TGTGCCAGCAGTTACTCGAGAGGGCCTTACGAGCAGTACGTC. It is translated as CASSYSRGPYEQYV.